This T cell receptor (beta chain) was documented in a study of patients and donors after allogeneic stem cell transplantation. The germline V gene encodes CDR1 MDHEN and CDR2 SYDVKM. The length of the CDR3 is 13 residues. V shed 6 bases, J shed 3 bases, and the junction held 4 bases outside the gene matches. TCRdb analysed the RT-PCR reads with MiXCR anew, one entry per CDR3 protein. In the table there are approximately 200,000 distinct CDR3 sequences, around 40% of which are singletons. This clonotype was sampled from a human donor who was either an allogeneic HSCT recipient or a stem cell or donor lymphocyte infusion donor (not recorded which). It is not recorded whose cells these are; they may come from a transplant donor. Sequencing was carried out using blood, either unsorted or a sorted T cell fraction (not recorded which). V is TRBV28 and J is TRBJ2-7, with 8 nucleotides matching TRBD1. In DNA, the CDR3 is TGTGCCAGCAGGCTCACAGGGGGCTACGAGCAGTACTTC. This sequence encodes CASRLTGGYEQYF.